The 11 T cell receptor beta chains listed next were all sequenced from one sample in a study of blood T cell repertoires in COVID-19. Sequencing used immunoSEQ multiplex PCR; TCRdb keeps in-frame clones, though not all of them. The data contain about 110,000 clones, over 80% of them singletons. Sequenced material: peripheral blood. Receptor source: a woman aged 70 to 79 with acute or convalescent COVID-19.

This chain connects TRBV7-9 to TRBJ1-6; 10 nucleotides align to TRBD1. This CDR3 region has 16 residues. Germline CDR1 reads SEHNR; CDR2 reads FQNEAQ (reference sequence). Trimming cost V 5 bases and J 9 bases; bases outside gene matches: 10. CDR3 bases: TGTGCCAGCAGCGACCCGGGACAGGGGATCCTTTCACCCCTCCACTTT. Translation gives CASSDPGQGILSPLHF.

The gene calls are TRBV28 and TRBJ1-2; 7 bases are shared with TRBD1. The germline V gene encodes CDR1 MDHEN and CDR2 SYDVKM. J gave up 4 bases and V 2 bases, and 4 bases lay outside the gene matches. The CDR3 is 14 residues long. The CDR3 bases are TGTGCCAGCAGTTTACCCGGGACAGCCTATGGCTACACCTTC. This gives the protein CASSLPGTAYGYTF.

This rearrangement joins TRBV28 to TRBJ1-1; no reliable D call. V lost 4 bases and J lost 0, with 15 bases in between. The germline CDR1 and CDR2 sequences are MDHEN and SYDVKM. CDR3 size: 16 residues. The CDR3 sequence is CASSSPYVGVNTEAFF. The CDR3 DNA follows: TGTGCCAGCAGTTCGCCTTATGTGGGAGTGAACACTGAAGCTTTCTTT. Full variable domain (remainder filled in from reference TRBV28 and TRBJ1-1): DVKVTQSSRYLVKRTGEKVFLECVQDMDHENMFWYRQDPGLGLRLIYFSYDVKMKEKGDIPEGYSVSREKKERFSLILESASTNQTSMYLCASSSPYVGVNTEAFFGQGTRLTVV.

Only a few counts were recorded for this clone. The chain joins TRBV27 to TRBJ1-5, with D possibly matching TRBD1 (5 bases). The V and J ends lost 7 bases and 2 bases respectively, with 18 bases between them. There are 16 residues in the CDR3. Germline loops: CDR1 MNHEY, CDR2 SMNVEV (reference sequence). The DNA for the CDR3 is TGTGCCAGCACCCCATGGGGGGAGGTTCGCAATCAGCCCCAGCATTTT. Protein sequence: CASTPWGEVRNQPQHF.

As DNA, the CDR3 is TGTGCCAGCAGGAGTACCGGGACAGGGTCAAATGAGCAGTTCTTC. Its protein is CASRSTGTGSNEQFF. The chain employs TRBV6-5 and TRBJ2-1; the match to TRBD1 covers 9 bases. V was pared by 6 bases and J by 7 bases, with 10 bases of the junction left unmatched. Germline V gene sequence: CDR1 MNHEY, CDR2 SVGAGI. The CDR3 length is 15 residues.

This rearrangement joins TRBV10-2 to TRBJ2-5, with 7 bases that match TRBD2. The junction had 13 bases not matched to a gene; V was cut back by 4 bases and J by 5 bases. This CDR3 is 16 amino acids long. CDR1 and CDR2 (germline): WSHSY, SAAADI. As DNA, the CDR3 is TGCGCCAGCAGTGGAGATTTACGGGAGGTCGGTGAGACCCAGTACTTC. Protein: CASSGDLREVGETQYF.

The chain has TRBV5-1 and TRBJ1-1, with D unresolved. Looked up from germline, CDR1 is SGHRS and CDR2 is YFSETQ. The V and J ends lost 1 base and 4 bases respectively, with 11 bases between them. CDR3 size: 14 residues. This CDR3 reads CASSLLTAGTEAFF. As DNA, the CDR3 is TGCGCCAGCAGCTTGCTCACCGCCGGCACTGAAGCTTTCTTT.

The V and J genes are TRBV18 and TRBJ2-6; D uncertain. The CDR3 runs 15 residues. The V end lost 2 bases, the J end lost 1 base, and 6 bases lay between the germline ends. Germline CDR1 and CDR2: KGHSH and LQKENI. CDR3 DNA: TGTGCCAGCTCACCAACCCGGTCTGGGGCCAACGTCCTGACTTTC. Encoded protein: CASSPTRSGANVLTF.

The chain has TRBV6-5 and TRBJ1-2; D remains ambiguous. V was trimmed by 6 bases and J by 0 bases, leaving 11 bases between them. There are 14 residues in the CDR3. Germline V gene sequence: CDR1 MNHEY, CDR2 SVGAGI. CDR3 protein: CASRERWTNYGYTF. In DNA, the CDR3 is TGTGCCAGCAGAGAGAGGTGGACTAACTATGGCTACACCTTC.

This chain connects TRBV15 to TRBJ1-3; D gene uncertain. The CDR3 consists of 19 residues. CDR1 and CDR2 (germline): LNHNV, YYDKDF (reference sequence). Trimming shortened V by 0 bases and J by 0 bases, and 18 bases separated the two germline ends. For the CDR3, the DNA is TGTGCCACCAGCAGAGATGGTTTTGGGTGGGAGAACTCTGGAAACACCATATATTTT. Translation: CATSRDGFGWENSGNTIYF.

The chain carries TRBV7-2 and TRBJ2-5; no clear D gene. This CDR3 contains 13 residues. CDR1 SGHTA and CDR2 FQGNSA come from the germline V gene. Trimming took off 3 bases at V and 0 bases at J, with 5 bases between the two ends. The CDR3 here is CASSFSYQETQYF. The CDR3 DNA reads TGTGCCAGCAGCTTTTCGTACCAAGAGACCCAGTACTTC.